This TCR beta chain was documented in a study of metastatic and nonmetastatic thyroid tumors. About the study: The comparison covered peripheral blood and tumor or nodule tissue in malignant and benign thyroid patients.

With V trimmed by 2 bases and J by 7 bases, 7 bases remained unmatched. Germline V gene data show CDR1 as SGHRS and CDR2 as YFSETQ. The CDR3 consists of 15 residues. All patients were untreated before thyroid surgery. In the original analysis: It was from CDR3 differences across clinicopathological groups that a distant-metastasis classifier for papillary thyroid cancer was built. MiXCR re-clonotyped the PCR reads for TCRdb. These V and J calls derive from TCRdb rather than the authors' analysis. This sample has roughly 4,000 clones, with roughly 37% found just once. The sequence was obtained from a male donor with papillary thyroid cancer or a benign thyroid nodule (not recorded which). Some clones in this sample may be carry-over from other donors' samples. This rearrangement joins TRBV5-1 to TRBJ2-1; 9 bases fit TRBD2. Material for sequencing was tumor tissue. This CDR3 reads CASSFPSGIRNEQFF. CDR3 DNA: TGCGCCAGCAGCTTCCCTAGCGGGATTAGAAATGAGCAGTTCTTC.